These T cell receptor beta chains were read from a single sample in a study of T cells expressing NK-cell markers. TCRdb reprocessed the 5' RACE reads, with one entry per CDR3 protein and no DNA. The sample data list approximately 380,000 distinct CDR3 sequences. Specimen: blood T cells: a sorted CD56 or NKG2C T cell subset, CD4+ or CD8+ T cells, or bulk PBMC T cells (not recorded which). The receptors originated from a man aged 18-70 years in good health. The CDR3 runs from the conserved cysteine through the conserved F or W. Fields, in order: V gene, J gene, CDR3 protein.

>TRBV5-1|TRBJ2-6
CASSVMDISGANVLTF
>TRBV6-1|TRBJ2-6
CASSPAGSGANVLTF
>TRBV2|TRBJ2-1
CYTTGEMSSYNEQFF
>TRBV5-4|TRBJ2-3
CASSLAGTGGANTQYF
>TRBV11-2|TRBJ2-7
CASSSISGGHYEQYF
>TRBV7-8|TRBJ2-7
CASSSLAGVDEQYF
>TRBV5-1|TRBJ2-5
CASSPFGSTQETQYF
>TRBV3-1|TRBJ2-4
CASSPGQGVITKNIQYF
>TRBV11-1|TRBJ2-1
CASSPGTARQFF
>TRBV3-1|TRBJ2-7
CASSPGLAVYEQYF
>TRBV4-1|TRBJ1-1
CASSPTGANTEAFF
>TRBV2|TRBJ1-2
CASSNTGGSYGYTF
>TRBV18|TRBJ1-1
CASSPPIRQGWAAFF
>TRBV7-2|TRBJ1-4
CASSLERVEKLFF
>TRBV30|TRBJ2-7
CAWSVGQVGDEQYF
>TRBV20-1|TRBJ2-1
CSAREGGSLYNEQFF
>TRBV7-9|TRBJ2-7
CASSSRGTGDSYEQYF
>TRBV19|TRBJ2-7
CASSIQTGGINEQYF
>TRBV5-1|TRBJ2-5
CASGQGDWETQYF
>TRBV12-3/TRBV12-4|TRBJ2-1
CASSFPAGGTGEQFF
>TRBV5-1|TRBJ2-1
CASSGKGIYEQFF
>TRBV4-1|TRBJ2-7
CASSQETGGLYEQYF
>TRBV20-1|TRBJ2-7
CSANPDRYEQYF
>TRBV5-6|TRBJ1-2
CASSPGRSTYTF
>TRBV7-9|TRBJ1-6
CASRQGSSYNSPLHF
>TRBV11-2|TRBJ2-4
CASSLVPDGNIQYF
>TRBV20-1|TRBJ2-3
CSAINGQGGTDTQYF
>TRBV6-1|TRBJ2-6
CASTQDRGGANVLTF
>TRBV6-5|TRBJ2-3
CASSFSDATDTQYF
>TRBV12-3/TRBV12-4|TRBJ1-6
CASRKQGSDGSPLHF
>TRBV9|TRBJ2-3
CASSGLVTDTQYF
>TRBV18|TRBJ1-1
CASSRRQGAAGTEAFF
>TRBV5-1|TRBJ1-4
CASSFGGQNNEKLFF
>TRBV25-1|TRBJ1-2
CASSTPGQGALGYGYTF
>TRBV19|TRBJ2-2
CASSIGQRNTGELFF
>TRBV5-1|TRBJ1-1
CASSLAPDRVETEAFF
>TRBV20-1|TRBJ1-3
CSAHSSGNTIYF
>TRBV15|TRBJ2-2
CATSRGQGSGTGELFF
>TRBV2|TRBJ2-4
CASSRTSGGAGIQYF
>TRBV20-1|TRBJ2-2
CSARRAGTRSAGELFF
>TRBV11-1|TRBJ1-1
CASNRADGITEAFF
>TRBV20-1|TRBJ2-3
CSATEVAGMNTQYF